These 30 T cell receptor beta chains were sequenced from one sample in a study of T cells expressing NK-cell markers. TCRdb reprocessed the 5' RACE reads and reports one entry per CDR3 protein, with no DNA. This sample contains about 300,000 distinct CDR3 sequences. What was sequenced was blood T cells: a sorted CD56 or NKG2C T cell subset, CD4+ or CD8+ T cells, or bulk PBMC T cells (not recorded which). The receptors shown here come from a woman aged 18 to 75 in good health.

This chain connects TRBV7-2 to TRBJ2-3. CDR1 is SGHTA and CDR2 is FQGNSA in the germline V gene. The CDR3 runs 15 residues. Here the CDR3 reads CASSLFRLETDTQYF.

V is TRBV20-1 and J is TRBJ2-3; no DNA is available, so the TRBD1 call from TCRdb remains unchecked. Germline CDR1 and CDR2: DFQATT and SNEGSKA (reference sequence). The CDR3 has 14 residues. This CDR3 reads CSASLGGRLDTQYF.

This chain uses TRBV5-1 with TRBJ1-1; TCRdb reports TRBD1, a call that lacks DNA to check it against. This CDR3 contains 16 residues. Germline CDR1 SGHRS, CDR2 YFSETQ. The CDR3 sequence is CASSLTRDSLGTEAFF.

V and J are TRBV7-3 and TRBJ2-1; TCRdb picks TRBD1, but there is no DNA to check that call. Germline loops: CDR1 SGHTA, CDR2 FQGTGA. CDR3 length: 16 residues. CDR3 loop: CASSLTRTGASNEQFF.

V usage is TRBV3-1 and J usage is TRBJ2-5; TCRdb's D call of TRBD1 is untestable without DNA. The CDR3 loop spans 15 amino acids. Germline assignment: CDR1 LGHDT and CDR2 YNNKEL (reference sequence). The chain's CDR3 is CASSLLDPLPGTQYF.

This sequence joins TRBV12-3 or TRBV12-4 and TRBJ1-5; TCRdb designates TRBD1, a call that cannot be tested without DNA. The CDR3 sequence is 16 residues long. The CDR3 reads CASSQGQGPMNQPQHF.

The chain has TRBV20-1 and TRBJ2-5; the D call of TRBD1 rests on TCRdb alone, since no DNA is present to check it. Germline V CDR1 and CDR2: DFQATT, SNEGSKA (reference sequence). The CDR3 length is 12 residues. CDR3 sequence reads: CSAREARETQYF.

This chain links TRBV20-1 with TRBJ1-2; TCRdb's D call of TRBD1 is untestable without DNA. The CDR3 runs 14 residues. Per the germline V gene, CDR1 is DFQATT and CDR2 is SNEGSKA (reference sequence). CDR3 sequence: CSARVPGVFYGYTF.

The V call is TRBV5-1, the J call TRBJ2-5; TCRdb designates TRBD1, a call that cannot be tested without DNA. CDR3 length: 14 amino acids. Looked up from germline, CDR1 is SGHRS and CDR2 is YFSETQ. CDR3 in amino acids: CASSIPGQQETQYF.

The chain has TRBV2 and TRBJ2-2; TCRdb calls TRBD1, which cannot be checked without DNA. The CDR3 covers 14 residues. Germline loops: CDR1 SNHLY, CDR2 FYNNEI. The CDR3 sequence: CASTGQGGTGELFF.

The chain joins TRBV4-3 to TRBJ1-1; TCRdb returns TRBD1, unconfirmable since there is no DNA. Germline loops: CDR1 LGHNA, CDR2 YSLEER. This CDR3 has 14 amino acids. CDR3 protein: CASSPGQAPTEAFF.

The genes are TRBV7-6 and TRBJ2-2. Germline V gene lookup returns CDR1 SGHVS and CDR2 FNYEAQ. The CDR3 covers 15 residues. This CDR3 is CASSLEQLNTGELFF.

V and J are TRBV7-9 and TRBJ1-2; TCRdb picks TRBD1, but there is no DNA to check that call. The CDR3 runs to 15 residues. Germline assignment: CDR1 SEHNR and CDR2 FQNEAQ (reference sequence). CDR3: CASSPTAGQSYGYTF.

The rearrangement uses TRBV5-1 and TRBJ1-2; TCRdb designates TRBD1, a call that cannot be tested without DNA. CDR1 is SGHRS, CDR2 YFSETQ, per germline. This CDR3 has 16 amino acids. This chain's CDR3 is CASTRGTGPQIYGYTF. Using reference TRBV5-1 and TRBJ1-2 for the parts outside the CDR3, the full variable domain is KAGVTQTPRYLIKTRGQQVTLSCSPISGHRSVSWYQQTPGQGLQFLFEYFSETQRNKGNFPGRFSGRQFSNSRSEMNVSTLELGDSALYLCASTRGTGPQIYGYTFGSGTRLTVV.

The chain carries TRBV24-1 and TRBJ1-3; TCRdb selects TRBD1, and the lack of DNA leaves this call unchecked. This CDR3 region has 14 residues. Germline CDR1 is KGHDR and CDR2 is SFDVKD. The CDR3 sequence: CASQGDGLENTIYF.

V usage is TRBV12-3 or TRBV12-4 and J usage is TRBJ2-3; there is no DNA to check the TCRdb D call of TRBD2. This CDR3 is 16 amino acids long. CDR3 loop: CASRGTSGKRTDTQYF.

This chain joins TRBV12-3 or TRBV12-4 and TRBJ1-5. The CDR3 extends over 14 amino acids. CDR3 residues: CASSPQPSNQPQHF.

This sequence joins TRBV9 and TRBJ1-6; there is no DNA to check the TCRdb D call of TRBD1. Germline CDR1 and CDR2: SGDLS and YYNGEE. The CDR3 runs 14 residues. CDR3: CASSVRGDLSPLHF.

This chain uses TRBV7-2 with TRBJ2-5. The CDR3 length is 12 residues. Germline V lookup: CDR1 SGHTA, CDR2 FQGNSA. The CDR3 loop is CASSLFGETQYF.

This chain uses TRBV2 with TRBJ2-1; the D gene TCRdb calls, TRBD1, cannot be checked with no DNA. The CDR3 has 16 amino acids. CDR1 is SNHLY, CDR2 FYNNEI, per germline. CDR3 amino acids: CASSESGTGSYNEQFF.

V usage is TRBV7-8 and J usage is TRBJ1-5. This CDR3 comprises 15 residues. Germline V gene lookup returns CDR1 SGHVS and CDR2 FQNEAQ. CDR3 protein: CASSLVRVGNQPQHF.

The CDR3 region is CASSALGGEYQPQHF. The chain carries TRBV6-2 or TRBV6-3 and TRBJ1-5. The germline gives CDR1 MNHEY, CDR2 SVGEGT. The CDR3 runs to 15 residues.

The chain links TRBV7-2 to TRBJ1-5; the D call of TRBD1 rests on TCRdb alone, since no DNA is present to check it. The CDR3 loop spans 14 amino acids. Germline CDR1 reads SGHTA; CDR2 reads FQGNSA. The CDR3 reads CASSWGEGGQPQHF.

The chain employs TRBV7-8 and TRBJ2-7; TCRdb calls TRBD1, which cannot be checked without DNA. The CDR3 extends over 13 amino acids. Germline V gives CDR1 SGHVS, CDR2 FQNEAQ. The CDR3 is CASSIPGFYEQYF.

The rearrangement joins TRBV6-4 to TRBJ2-7; TCRdb calls TRBD1, which cannot be checked without DNA. This CDR3 is 13 amino acids long. Germline V gives CDR1 MRHNA, CDR2 SNTAGT. The CDR3 sequence is CASKGRGPYEQYF.

The rearrangement uses TRBV20-1 and TRBJ2-7; TCRdb selects TRBD1, and the lack of DNA leaves this call unchecked. This CDR3 is 15 amino acids long. The V gene's germline CDR1 is DFQATT and CDR2 SNEGSKA (reference sequence). CDR3 sequence reads: CSARDGSLGEYEQYF.

The J gene is TRBJ1-1, the V gene TRBV11-2. The CDR3 spans 16 residues. Per germline, CDR1 SGHAT and CDR2 FQNNGV. The CDR3 region is CASSLETVLRVSEAFF.

The chain links TRBV5-5 to TRBJ2-5; no DNA is available, so the TRBD1 call from TCRdb remains unchecked. The CDR3 extends over 17 amino acids. In germline, CDR1 is SGHKS, CDR2 YYEKEE (reference sequence). The CDR3 loop is CASSLVGQGATQETQYF. The whole variable domain, filled in from reference TRBV5-5 and TRBJ2-5, reads DAGVTQSPTHLIKTRGQQVTLRCSPISGHKSVSWYQQVLGQGPQFIFQYYEKEERGRGNFPDRFSARQFPNYSSELNVNALLLGDSALYLCASSLVGQGATQETQYFGPGTRLLVL.

The chain employs TRBV6-1 and TRBJ1-1; TCRdb outputs TRBD1, but without DNA this stays unchecked. The CDR3 is 13 amino acids. CDR1 is MNHNS, CDR2 SASEGT, per germline. The CDR3 sequence is CASSRRQGTEAFF.

This sequence joins TRBV9 and TRBJ2-1. This CDR3 is 15 amino acids long. Germline CDR1 SGDLS, CDR2 YYNGEE. The CDR3 reads CASSSGQGSYNEQFF.